This TCR beta chain was identified during a study of cytomegalovirus exposure and HLA in healthy donors. Study observations and caveats: The majority of TCR sequences were rare, yet some public TCRs appeared in many donors. The later analysis indicated that the majority of CMV-associated TCR beta chains appeared HLA-restricted.

Concerning this clone: Its antigen is not known.

The PCR contained 60 Vbeta and 13 Jbeta primers. Profiled with immunoSEQ multiplex PCR; TCRdb holds only in-frame clones, not every one. Among around 83,000 clones listed, around four fifths were seen once. The CDR3 extends over 10 amino acids. The germline V and J ends were trimmed by 7 bases and 6 bases, with 8 bases remaining between them. Germline V gene lookup returns CDR1 SQVTM and CDR2 ANQGSEA. The source of this sequence is a male donor in good health and CMV-seropositive. The sample was PBMCs. The chain has TRBV29-1 and TRBJ2-3; unclear D gene. DNA for the CDR3: TGCAGCGACGGTCGGGATACGCAGTATTTT. It encodes CSDGRDTQYF.